This T cell receptor (beta chain) came from a study of cytomegalovirus exposure and HLA in healthy donors. Whole-study results and caveats: Per published reports, the classifier diagnosed cytomegalovirus status with high specificity and sensitivity. In the 100 to 150 validation repertoires, about 94% of cluster scores exceeded 0, per a later analysis. Many donors carried some public TCRs, although rarity characterized most TCR sequences. The study labeled 150 or so TCR beta chains cytomegalovirus-associated.

Concerning this clone itself: Its specificity is unknown.

Profiled with immunoSEQ multiplex PCR; TCRdb holds only in-frame clones, not every one. The sample lists 140,000 or so clones; roughly 86% were seen once. Germline lookup yields CDR1 SGHRS and CDR2 YFSETQ. There are 12 residues in the CDR3. V was shortened by 4 bases and J by 3 bases, with 7 bases between the two germline ends. The source of this sequence is a man between 18 and 29 years old in good health and CMV-seropositive. The specimen was PBMCs. The genes are TRBV5-1 and TRBJ2-5; D is ambiguous. CDR3 protein: CASSVSEETQYF. The CDR3 DNA sequence: TGCGCCAGCAGCGTATCCGAAGAGACCCAGTACTTC. The whole variable domain, filled in from reference TRBV5-1 and TRBJ2-5, reads KAGVTQTPRYLIKTRGQQVTLSCSPISGHRSVSWYQQTPGQGLQFLFEYFSETQRNKGNFPGRFSGRQFSNSRSEMNVSTLELGDSALYLCASSVSEETQYFGPGTRLLVL.